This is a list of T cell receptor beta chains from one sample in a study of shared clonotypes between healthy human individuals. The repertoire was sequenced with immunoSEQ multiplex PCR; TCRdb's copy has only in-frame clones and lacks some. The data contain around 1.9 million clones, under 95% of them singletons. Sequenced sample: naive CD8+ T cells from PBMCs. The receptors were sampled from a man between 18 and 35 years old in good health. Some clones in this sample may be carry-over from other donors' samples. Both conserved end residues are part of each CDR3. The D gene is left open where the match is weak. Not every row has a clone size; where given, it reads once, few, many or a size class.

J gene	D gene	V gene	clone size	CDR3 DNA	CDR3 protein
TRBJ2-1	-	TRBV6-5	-	TGTGCCAGCAGTACACCAGAGGGGGGGAGAGGGCAGTTCTTC	CASSTPEGGRGQFF
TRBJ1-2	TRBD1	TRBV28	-	TGTGCCAGCAGGCCACAGGGGGACTATGGCTACACCTTC	CASRPQGDYGYTF
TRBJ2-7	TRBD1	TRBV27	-	TGTGCCAGCAGTACACCCGGGACAGGGGTCCCCTTGAGCTCCTACGAGCAGTACTTC	CASSTPGTGVPLSSYEQYF
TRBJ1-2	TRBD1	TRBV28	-	TGTGCCAGCACCTCCCCAGGACAGGAGGATGGTTGGACAAATGGCTACACCTTC	CASTSPGQEDGWTNGYTF
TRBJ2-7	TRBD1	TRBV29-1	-	TGCAGCGTTGCACAGGGGAAATCCTACGAGCAGTACTTC	CSVAQGKSYEQYF
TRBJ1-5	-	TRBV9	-	TGTGCCAGCAGCGTAGGAGGAAGACGCAATCAGCCCCAGCATTTT	CASSVGGRRNQPQHF
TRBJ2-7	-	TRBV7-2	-	TGTGCCAGCAGCTTACGGGAATCGCCCTCCTACGAGCAGTACTTC	CASSLRESPSYEQYF
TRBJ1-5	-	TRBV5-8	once	TGTGCCAGCAGCCCTCTCACGAAGGATCAGCCCCAGCATTTT	CASSPLTKDQPQHF
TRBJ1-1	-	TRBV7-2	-	TGTGCCAGCAGCCCAGGACCCGAAGCTTTCTTT	CASSPGPEAFF
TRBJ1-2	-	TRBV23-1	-	TGCGCCAGCAGTCAATCGCCGGTAAACTATGGCTACACCTTC	CASSQSPVNYGYTF
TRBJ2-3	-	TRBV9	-	TGTGCCAGCAGCGCGTCCGGGACACCCCAGTATTTT	CASSASGTPQYF
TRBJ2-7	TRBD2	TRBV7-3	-	TGTGCCAGCAGCTTAGGCCCTAGCGGAGAGGGCTACGAGCAGTACTTC	CASSLGPSGEGYEQYF
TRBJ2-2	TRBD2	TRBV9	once	TGTGCCAGCAGCGTAGCTAGCGGGAGAGGGGCCGGGGAGCTGTTTTTT	CASSVASGRGAGELFF
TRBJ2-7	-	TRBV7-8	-	TGTGCCAGCAGCCCGGGGCGGGCCTACGAGCAGTACTTC	CASSPGRAYEQYF
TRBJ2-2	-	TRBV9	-	TGTGCCAGCAGCGGCGGGACAGCCCGGGAGCTGTTTTTT	CASSGGTARELFF
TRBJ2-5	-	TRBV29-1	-	TGCAGCGTTGAGGAGCAATCCTTATCGAGGGAGACCCAGTACTTC	CSVEEQSLSRETQYF
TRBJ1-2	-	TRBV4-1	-	TGCGCCAGCAGCCAAGTATGGCCAGCCACCTCTAATTATGGCTACACCTTC	CASSQVWPATSNYGYTF
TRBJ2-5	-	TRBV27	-	TGTGCCAGCAGTTTATCGCTCGAGGGCCGTCCTCCCCAGTACTTC	CASSLSLEGRPPQYF
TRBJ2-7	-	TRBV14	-	TGTGCCAGCAACCAGGGGTCATCCCCCAACGAGCAGTACTTC	CASNQGSSPNEQYF
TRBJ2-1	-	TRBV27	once	TGTGCCAGCAGTTTTGGTCCGGGAGCGTTCAATGAGCAGTTCTTC	CASSFGPGAFNEQFF
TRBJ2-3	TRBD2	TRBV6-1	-	TGTGCCAGCAGTGAAGCGCCAGCGGGAAAGTTAGGAGATACGCAGTATTTT	CASSEAPAGKLGDTQYF
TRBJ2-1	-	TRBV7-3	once	TGTGCCAGCTCCTTCAGGGTGGGGGAGGCCGTTCGGAATGAGCAGTTCTTC	CASSFRVGEAVRNEQFF
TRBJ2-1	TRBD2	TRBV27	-	TGTGCCAGCAGTCTGGACACACCGACTAGCGGGAGAAATGAGCAGTTCTTC	CASSLDTPTSGRNEQFF
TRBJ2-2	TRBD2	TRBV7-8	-	TGTGCCAGCAGCTTGGCTAGCGGGGCCGTGGAGCTGTTTTTT	CASSLASGAVELFF
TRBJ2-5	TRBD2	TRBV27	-	TGTGCCAGCAGTTTACTGGGGGGGCAAGAGACCCAGTACTTC	CASSLLGGQETQYF
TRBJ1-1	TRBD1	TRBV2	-	TGTGCCAGCAGTCGGGACAGGGGATTTATCACTGAAGCTTTCTTT	CASSRDRGFITEAFF
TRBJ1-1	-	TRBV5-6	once	TGTGCCAGCAGCTACAACCCGCAGGCCACTGAAGCTTTCTTT	CASSYNPQATEAFF
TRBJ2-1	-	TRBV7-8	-	TGTGCCAGCAGCCAAGGGGCGGCAGGGAGAAGGGACGCGGGCCTCGATGAGCAGTTCTTC	CASSQGAAGRRDAGLDEQFF
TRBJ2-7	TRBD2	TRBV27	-	TGTGCCAGCAGTTTAGGGACTAGCGGGATGGCCTACGAGCAGTACTTC	CASSLGTSGMAYEQYF
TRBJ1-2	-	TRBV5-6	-	TGTGCCAGCAGCCCAGGGACGGTGATAATCTATGGCTACACCTTC	CASSPGTVIIYGYTF
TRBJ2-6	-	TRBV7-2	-	TGTGCCAGCAGCTTTTTGTCATCAGGGGCCAACGTCCTGACTTTC	CASSFLSSGANVLTF
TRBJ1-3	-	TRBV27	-	TGTGCCAGCAGTTCCTACCCAGGGGCTTTTGGAAACACCATATATTTT	CASSSYPGAFGNTIYF
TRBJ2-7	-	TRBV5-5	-	TGTGCCAGCAGCTTAAGGGTGGTCGACTACGAGCAGTACTTC	CASSLRVVDYEQYF
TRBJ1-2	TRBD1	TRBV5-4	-	TGTGCCAGCAGCCTCGTGACAGGGGGGAGCTACACCTTC	CASSLVTGGSYTF
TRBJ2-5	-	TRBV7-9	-	TGTGCCAGCAGCGAAGCATGGGGGGAATGGGAGACCCAGTACTTC	CASSEAWGEWETQYF
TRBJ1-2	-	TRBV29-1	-	TGCAGCGTTGAAGATCTGGGCGGGGAAACCTATGGCTACACCTTC	CSVEDLGGETYGYTF
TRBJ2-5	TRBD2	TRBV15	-	TGTGCCACCAGCAGTCTAGCGGGAGGGCCGCGGGGACCAGAGACCCAGTACTTC	CATSSLAGGPRGPETQYF
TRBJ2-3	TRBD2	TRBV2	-	TGTGCCAGCAGTCCTAGCGGGACTTGGGATACGCAGTATTTT	CASSPSGTWDTQYF
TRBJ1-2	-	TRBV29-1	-	TGCAGCGTTGAGTCAGACAGTGTCGTATCCCATGGCTACACCTTC	CSVESDSVVSHGYTF
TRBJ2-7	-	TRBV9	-	TGTGCCAGCAGCGTAGCCAGGTACAACTACGAGCAGTACTTC	CASSVARYNYEQYF
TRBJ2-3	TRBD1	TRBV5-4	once	TGTGCCAGCAGCTTCCGGGACAGGGGGATAGATACGCAGTATTTT	CASSFRDRGIDTQYF
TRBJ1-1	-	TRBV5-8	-	TGTGCCAGCAGCTTGGCCTTGGGGCCTGAAGCTTTCTTT	CASSLALGPEAFF
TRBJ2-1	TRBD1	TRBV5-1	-	TGCGCCAGCAGCTCAGACAGGGGGCGATCTGGTGAGCAGTTCTTC	CASSSDRGRSGEQFF
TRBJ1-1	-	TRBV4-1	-	TGCGCCAGCAGCCAAGATCTAGATCGGGAGTCGAACACTGAGGCTTTCTTT	CASSQDLDRESNTEAFF
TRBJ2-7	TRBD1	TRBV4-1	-	TGCGCCAGCAGCCAAGGACGGGACAGCTCCTACGAGCAGTACTTC	CASSQGRDSSYEQYF
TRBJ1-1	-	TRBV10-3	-	TGTGCCATCAGGGAACTAAACACTGAAGCTTTCTTT	CAIRELNTEAFF
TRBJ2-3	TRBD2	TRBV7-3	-	TGTGCCAGCAGCTTAATATTAGGGGGACTAGCGGCTAGCACAGATACGCAGTATTTT	CASSLILGGLAASTDTQYF
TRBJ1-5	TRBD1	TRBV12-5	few	TGTGCTAGTGGTTCGGGACAGGGAATCAATCAGCCCCAGCATTTT	CASGSGQGINQPQHF
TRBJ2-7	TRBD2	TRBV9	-	TGTGCCAGCAGCGTAGGGGCTAGCGGGAGACTCTACGAGCAGTACTTC	CASSVGASGRLYEQYF
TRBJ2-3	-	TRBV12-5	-	TGTGCTAGTGCCGGGAGCGGGTCAGATACGCAGTATTTT	CASAGSGSDTQYF